This TCR beta chain was retrieved from a study of CD8+ T cells in alopecia areata. Study details: The drug, tofacitinib, lasted 6 to 18 months, followed by 6 months off drug.

Turning to this clone: Its antigen remains unknown.

It was cDNA, reverse transcribed from extracted RNA, that served as the sequencing template. Some clones are missing from TCRdb's copy, which holds only in-frame ones; the method was immunoSEQ multiplex PCR. Among some 110,000 clones, around 50% were seen once, and the ten largest hold 9.5% to 15%. Study-level results: Scalp clonality and expanded CD8+ clones among the top 100 showed significant decreases with tofacitinib. Affected lesional scalp, above all in alopecia totalis/universalis, was more clonal than normal scalp. Besides other cells, scalp samples also yield sequences of resident alphabeta T cells from normal skin.

The treatment is: oral pan-JAK inhibitor, 5-10 mg twice daily. The ends were cut back, 2 bases at V and 4 bases at J, with 17 bases in the middle. Germline loops: CDR1 SQVTM, CDR2 ANQGSEA. The CDR3 extends over 15 amino acids. The clonotype was recovered from a human donor with alopecia areata. The chain joins TRBV29-1 to TRBJ1-2, with D tentatively TRBD1 (5 bases). The sequenced sample was CD8+ T cells sorted from blood, obtained at week 24, from a patient treated with tofacitinib. The CDR3 protein is CSVEPGSAPGYGYTF. Written as DNA, the CDR3 is TGCAGCGTTGAACCAGGGTCGGCTCCTGGCTATGGCTACACCTTC.